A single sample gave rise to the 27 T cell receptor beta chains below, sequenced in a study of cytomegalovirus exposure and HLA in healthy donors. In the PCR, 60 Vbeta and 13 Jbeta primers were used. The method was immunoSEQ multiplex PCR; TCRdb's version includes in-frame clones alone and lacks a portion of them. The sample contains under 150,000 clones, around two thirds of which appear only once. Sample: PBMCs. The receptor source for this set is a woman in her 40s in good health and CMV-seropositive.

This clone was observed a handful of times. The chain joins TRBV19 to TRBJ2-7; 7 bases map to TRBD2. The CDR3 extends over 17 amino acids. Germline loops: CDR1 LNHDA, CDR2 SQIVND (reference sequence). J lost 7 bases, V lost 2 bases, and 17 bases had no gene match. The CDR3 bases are TGTGCCAGTAGTATAATGACGAGCGGGGACCGACTAGGGGAGCAGTACTTC. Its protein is CASSIMTSGDRLGEQYF.

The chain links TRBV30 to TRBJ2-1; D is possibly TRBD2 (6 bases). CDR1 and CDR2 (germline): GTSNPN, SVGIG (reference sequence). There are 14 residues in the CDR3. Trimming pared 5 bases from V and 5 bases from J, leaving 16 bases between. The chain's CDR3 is CAWDAGTANNEQFF. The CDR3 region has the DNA TGTGCCTGGGACGCCGGGACTGCAAACAATGAGCAGTTCTTC.

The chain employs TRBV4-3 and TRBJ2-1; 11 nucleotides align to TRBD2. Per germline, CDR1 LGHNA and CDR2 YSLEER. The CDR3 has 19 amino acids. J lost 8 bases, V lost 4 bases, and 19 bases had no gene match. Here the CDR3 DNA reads TGCGCCAGCAGCCCCTCTACTAGCGGGGGTCCCGTTTCTCGGGATGAGCAGTTCTTC. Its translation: CASSPSTSGGPVSRDEQFF.

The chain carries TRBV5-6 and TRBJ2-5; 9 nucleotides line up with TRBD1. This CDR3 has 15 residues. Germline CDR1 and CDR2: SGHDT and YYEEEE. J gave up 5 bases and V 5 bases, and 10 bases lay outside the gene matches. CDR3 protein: CASRSTGGTSETQYF. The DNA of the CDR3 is TGTGCCAGCAGGTCTACAGGGGGCACGTCGGAGACCCAGTACTTC.

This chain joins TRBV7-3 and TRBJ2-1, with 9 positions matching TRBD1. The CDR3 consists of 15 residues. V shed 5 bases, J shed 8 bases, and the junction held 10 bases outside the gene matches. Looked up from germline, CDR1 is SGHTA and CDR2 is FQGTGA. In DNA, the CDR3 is TGTGCCAGCAGCGCACAGGGGGCTTGGGACGATGAGCAGTTCTTC. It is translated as CASSAQGAWDDEQFF.

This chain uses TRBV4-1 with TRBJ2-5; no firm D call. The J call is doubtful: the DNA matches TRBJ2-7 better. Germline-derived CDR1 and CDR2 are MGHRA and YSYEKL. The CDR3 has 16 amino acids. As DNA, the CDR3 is TGCGCCAGCAGCCAAGATGCCGCGAGATGGGACTACGAGCAGTACTTC. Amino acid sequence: CASSQDAARWDYEQYF.

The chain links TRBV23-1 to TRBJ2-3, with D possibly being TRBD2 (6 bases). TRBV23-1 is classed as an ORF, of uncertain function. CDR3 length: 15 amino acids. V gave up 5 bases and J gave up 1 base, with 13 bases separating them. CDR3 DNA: TGCGCCAGCAGTGTGACGGGAGATTGCACAGATACGCAGTATTTT. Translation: CASSVTGDCTDTQYF.

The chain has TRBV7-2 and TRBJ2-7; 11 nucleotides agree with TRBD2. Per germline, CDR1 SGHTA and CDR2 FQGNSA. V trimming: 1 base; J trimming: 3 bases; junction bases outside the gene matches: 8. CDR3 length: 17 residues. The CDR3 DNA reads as TGTGCCAGCAGCTTAGATTCTAGCGGGGGGTTGGGCTACGAGCAGTACTTC. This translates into CASSLDSSGGLGYEQYF.

The chain's CDR3 is CASSVGRGLTNEKLFF. CDR3 in DNA: TGTGCCAGCAGCGTAGGCAGGGGGCTAACTAATGAAAAACTGTTTTTT. The V call is TRBV9, the J call TRBJ1-4, with TRBD1 matching 8 bases. With V trimmed by 0 bases and J by 1 base, 2 bases remained unmatched. The germline gives CDR1 SGDLS, CDR2 YYNGEE. This CDR3 has 16 residues.

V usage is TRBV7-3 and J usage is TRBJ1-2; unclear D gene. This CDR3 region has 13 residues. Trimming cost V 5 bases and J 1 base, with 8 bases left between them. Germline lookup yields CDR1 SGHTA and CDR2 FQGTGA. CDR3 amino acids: CASSLENNYGYTF. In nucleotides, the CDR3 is TGTGCCAGCAGCCTAGAGAATAACTATGGCTACACCTTC.

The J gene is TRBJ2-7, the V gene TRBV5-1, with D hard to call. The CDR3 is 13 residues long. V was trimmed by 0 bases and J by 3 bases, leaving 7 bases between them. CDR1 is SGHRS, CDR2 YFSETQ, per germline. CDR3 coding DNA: TGCGCCAGCAGCTTGGTTGTCAGCTACGAGCAGTACTTC. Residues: CASSLVVSYEQYF.

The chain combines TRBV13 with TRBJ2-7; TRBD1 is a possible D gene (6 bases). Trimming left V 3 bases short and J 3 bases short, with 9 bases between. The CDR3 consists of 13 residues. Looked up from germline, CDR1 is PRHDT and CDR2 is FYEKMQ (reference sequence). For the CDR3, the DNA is TGTGCCAGCAGCTTGAGGGGGAACTACGAGCAGTACTTC. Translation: CASSLRGNYEQYF.

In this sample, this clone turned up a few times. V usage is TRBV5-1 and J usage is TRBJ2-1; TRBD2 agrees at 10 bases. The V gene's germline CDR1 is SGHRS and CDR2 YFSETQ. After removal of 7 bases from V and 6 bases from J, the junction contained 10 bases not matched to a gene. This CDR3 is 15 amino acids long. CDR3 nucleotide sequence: TGCGCCAGCTCACTTACTAGCGGGACATTCAATGAGCAGTTCTTC. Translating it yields CASSLTSGTFNEQFF.

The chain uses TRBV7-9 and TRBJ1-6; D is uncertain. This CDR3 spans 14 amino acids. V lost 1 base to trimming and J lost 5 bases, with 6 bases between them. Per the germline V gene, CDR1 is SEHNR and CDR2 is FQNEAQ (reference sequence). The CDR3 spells CASSLDSNNSPLHF. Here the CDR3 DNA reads TGTGCCAGCAGCTTAGACAGCAATAATTCACCCCTCCACTTT. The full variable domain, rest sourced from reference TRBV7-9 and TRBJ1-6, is DTGVSQNPRHKITKRGQNVTFRCDPISEHNRLYWYRQTLGQGPEFLTYFQNEAQLEKSRLLSDRFSAERPKGSFSTLEIQRTEQGDSAMYLCASSLDSNNSPLHFGNGTRLTVT.

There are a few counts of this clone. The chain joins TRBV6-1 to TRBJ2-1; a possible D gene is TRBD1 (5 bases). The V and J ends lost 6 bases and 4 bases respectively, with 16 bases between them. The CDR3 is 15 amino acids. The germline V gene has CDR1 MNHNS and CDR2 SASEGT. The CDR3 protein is CASRRQGSGYNEQFF. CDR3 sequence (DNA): TGTGCCAGCAGGCGTCAGGGTTCGGGTTACAATGAGCAGTTCTTC.

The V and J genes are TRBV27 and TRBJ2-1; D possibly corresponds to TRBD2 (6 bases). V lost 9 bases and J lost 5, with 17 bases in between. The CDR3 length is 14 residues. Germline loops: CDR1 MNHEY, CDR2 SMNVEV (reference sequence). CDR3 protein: CASPPGRYNNEQFF. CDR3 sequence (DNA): TGTGCCAGTCCACCAGGGAGGTATAACAATGAGCAGTTCTTC.

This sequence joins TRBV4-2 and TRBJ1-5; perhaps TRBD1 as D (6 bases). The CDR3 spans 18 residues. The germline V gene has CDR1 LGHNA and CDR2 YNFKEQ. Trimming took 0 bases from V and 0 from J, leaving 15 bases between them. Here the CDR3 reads CASSQEGAGDGSNQPQHF. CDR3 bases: TGTGCCAGCAGCCAAGAAGGGGCAGGGGACGGTAGCAATCAGCCCCAGCATTTT.

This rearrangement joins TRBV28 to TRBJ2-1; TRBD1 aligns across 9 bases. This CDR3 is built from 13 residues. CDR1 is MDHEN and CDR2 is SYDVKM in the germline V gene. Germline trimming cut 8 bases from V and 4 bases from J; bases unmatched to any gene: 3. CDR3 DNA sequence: TGTGCCAGCGTGGGGACAGGGTACAATGAGCAGTTCTTC. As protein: CASVGTGYNEQFF.

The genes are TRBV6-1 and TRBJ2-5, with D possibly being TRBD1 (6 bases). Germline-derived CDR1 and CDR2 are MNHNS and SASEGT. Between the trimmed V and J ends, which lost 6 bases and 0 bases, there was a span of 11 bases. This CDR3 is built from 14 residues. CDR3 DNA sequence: TGTGCCAGCAGCTCTGGGGGCGACCAAGAGACCCAGTACTTC. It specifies CASSSGGDQETQYF.

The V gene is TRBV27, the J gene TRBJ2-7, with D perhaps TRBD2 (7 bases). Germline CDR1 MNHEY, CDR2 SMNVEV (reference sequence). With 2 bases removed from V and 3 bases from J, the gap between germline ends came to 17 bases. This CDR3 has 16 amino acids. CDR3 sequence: CASSLLGGGADYEQYF. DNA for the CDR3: TGTGCCAGCAGTTTACTTGGTGGGGGGGCCGACTACGAGCAGTACTTC.

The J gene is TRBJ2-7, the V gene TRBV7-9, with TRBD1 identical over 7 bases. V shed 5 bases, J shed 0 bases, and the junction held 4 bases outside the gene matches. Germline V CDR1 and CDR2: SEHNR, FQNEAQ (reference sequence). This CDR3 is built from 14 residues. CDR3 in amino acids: CASSHRDSSYEQYF. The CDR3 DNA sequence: TGTGCCAGCAGCCACCGGGACAGCTCCTACGAGCAGTACTTC.

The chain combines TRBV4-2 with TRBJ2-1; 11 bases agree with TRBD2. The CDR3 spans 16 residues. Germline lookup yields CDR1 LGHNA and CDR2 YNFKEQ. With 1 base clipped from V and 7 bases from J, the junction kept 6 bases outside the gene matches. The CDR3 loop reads CASSQVGTSGSNEQFF. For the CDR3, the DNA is TGTGCCAGCAGCCAAGTAGGCACTAGCGGGAGTAATGAGCAGTTCTTC.

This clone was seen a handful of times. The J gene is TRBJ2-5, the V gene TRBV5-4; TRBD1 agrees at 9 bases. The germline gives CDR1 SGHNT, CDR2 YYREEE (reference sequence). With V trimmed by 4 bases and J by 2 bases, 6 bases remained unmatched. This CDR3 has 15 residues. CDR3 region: CASSVPGTGQETQYF. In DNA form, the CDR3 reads TGTGCCAGCAGCGTTCCCGGGACAGGGCAAGAGACCCAGTACTTC.

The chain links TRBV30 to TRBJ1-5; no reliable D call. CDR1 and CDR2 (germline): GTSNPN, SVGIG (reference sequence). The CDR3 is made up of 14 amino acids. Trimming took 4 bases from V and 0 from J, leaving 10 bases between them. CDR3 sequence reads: CAWTDTNSNQPQHF. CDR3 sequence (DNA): TGTGCCTGGACAGACACCAATAGCAATCAGCCCCAGCATTTT.

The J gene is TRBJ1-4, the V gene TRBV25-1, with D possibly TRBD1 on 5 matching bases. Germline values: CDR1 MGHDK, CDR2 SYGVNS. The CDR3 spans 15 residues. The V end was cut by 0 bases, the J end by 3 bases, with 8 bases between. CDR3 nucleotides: TGTGCCAGCAGTGAATACGGGGGGTCTAATGAAAAACTGTTTTTT. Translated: CASSEYGGSNEKLFF.

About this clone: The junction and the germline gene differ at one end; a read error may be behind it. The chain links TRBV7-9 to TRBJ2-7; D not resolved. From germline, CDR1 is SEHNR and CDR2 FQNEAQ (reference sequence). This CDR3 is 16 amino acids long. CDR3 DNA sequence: TGTTCCAGCAGCTTAGGTTCACGGGTGCGGCTCTACGAGCAGTACTTC. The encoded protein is CSSSLGSRVRLYEQYF.

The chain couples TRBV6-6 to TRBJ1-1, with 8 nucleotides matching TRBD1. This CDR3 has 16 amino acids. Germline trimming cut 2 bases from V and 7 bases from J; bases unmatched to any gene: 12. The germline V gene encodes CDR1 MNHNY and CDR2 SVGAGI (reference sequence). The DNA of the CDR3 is TGTGCCAGCAGTTACCTGGCGACAGGGGTTGACGATGAAGCTTTCTTT. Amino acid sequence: CASSYLATGVDDEAFF.